One and the same sample provided the 30 T cell receptor beta chains below, sequenced in a study of T cell clonotyping in hematopoietic cell transplantation. The time point here: recipient sample about 28 days before transplant, after cytoreduction. This table comes from immunoSEQ multiplex PCR, and its TCRdb copy is limited to in-frame clones, with some not included. Of fewer than 20,000 clones detected, 86% appear once; the ten largest clones hold approximately 8.4%. Sequenced material: peripheral blood mononuclear cells, taken before stem cell transplant. The receptors derive from a man in his fifties with acute myeloid leukemia. Some clones in this sample may be carry-over from other donors' samples.

V is TRBV6-5 and J is TRBJ1-5; no clear D gene. The germline CDR1 and CDR2 sequences are MNHEY and SVGAGI. The CDR3 is 14 amino acids. The V gene lost 2 bases and the J gene lost 3 bases, with 8 bases spanning the gap. The CDR3 DNA is TGTGCCAGCAGTTACGCAGGAATCAATCAGCCCCAGCATTTT. Protein: CASSYAGINQPQHF.

The rearrangement uses TRBV18 and TRBJ1-3; TRBD1 agrees at 7 bases. Germline trimming cut 2 bases from V and 0 bases from J; bases unmatched to any gene: 4. CDR3 length: 16 amino acids. The germline V gene encodes CDR1 KGHSH and CDR2 LQKENI. DNA for the CDR3: TGTGCCAGCTCACCAGTGGGACAGAGCTCTGGAAACACCATATATTTT. It codes for CASSPVGQSSGNTIYF.

The chain uses TRBV7-3 and TRBJ2-4, with D perhaps TRBD1 (6 bases). V gave up 5 bases and J gave up 8 bases, with 25 bases separating them. Germline V gene lookup returns CDR1 SGHTA and CDR2 FQGTGA. This CDR3 has 17 amino acids. The CDR3 coding sequence is TGTGCCAGCAGCCCAGGCAGTTTAACAGGGTTGATGGACATTCAGTACTTC. This codes for CASSPGSLTGLMDIQYF.

The genes are TRBV9 and TRBJ2-2; 8 bases agree with TRBD1. This CDR3 region has 16 residues. CDR1 is SGDLS, CDR2 YYNGEE, per germline. The V segment lost 0 bases and the J segment 3 bases; nucleotides outside the gene matches: 4. CDR3 region: CASSVGTGYDTGELFF. In nucleotides, the CDR3 is TGTGCCAGCAGCGTAGGGACAGGGTACGACACCGGGGAGCTGTTTTTT.

The chain uses TRBV5-1 and TRBJ2-5, with TRBD2 identical over 7 bases. V shed 0 bases and J 3 bases; nucleotides not matched to a gene: 5. The CDR3 totals 15 residues. Germline V gene sequence: CDR1 SGHRS, CDR2 YFSETQ. The CDR3 bases are TGCGCCAGCAGCTTGGCCGTCGGGACTAAAGAGACCCAGTACTTC. Translation: CASSLAVGTKETQYF.

The chain carries TRBV7-9 and TRBJ1-2; D gene unclear. The germline gives CDR1 SEHNR, CDR2 FQNEAQ (reference sequence). The CDR3 is 14 amino acids. The V and J ends lost 5 bases and 8 bases respectively, with 18 bases between them. CDR3 bases: TGTGCCAGCAGCCGAGCGGAGGACCGAGTGGGCTACACCTTC. This sequence encodes CASSRAEDRVGYTF.

This chain links TRBV6-6 with TRBJ1-5; D is unclear. The germline gives CDR1 MNHNY, CDR2 SVGAGI (reference sequence). Trimming pared 5 bases from V and 4 bases from J, leaving 6 bases between. The CDR3 extends over 12 amino acids. The CDR3 DNA reads as TGTGCCAGCAGTGACGGAAATCAGCCCCAGCATTTT. This encodes CASSDGNQPQHF.

A few counts support this clone. The genes are TRBV29-1 and TRBJ2-7; TRBD2 matches at 7 bases. With V trimmed by 3 bases and J by 12 bases, 11 bases remained unmatched. Germline CDR1 and CDR2: SQVTM and ANQGSEA. The CDR3 runs to 12 residues. The CDR3 DNA is TGCAGCGTTGACGCGGATTCCGGGACTACGTACTTC. Protein sequence: CSVDADSGTTYF.

A single count supports this clone. The V gene is TRBV4-3, the J gene TRBJ1-1, with D possibly TRBD1 on 5 matching bases. This CDR3 region has 16 residues. Trimming cost V 1 base and J 4 bases, with 16 bases left between them. Germline V gene data show CDR1 as LGHNA and CDR2 as YSLEER. The DNA for the CDR3 is TGCGCCAGCAGCCAAGCGGGGGAGGGGCCGGCCACTGAAGCTTTCTTT. This gives the protein CASSQAGEGPATEAFF.

This chain connects TRBV6-6 to TRBJ2-4; possibly TRBD2 for D (5 bases). The CDR3 runs to 15 residues. V lost 10 bases and J lost 0, with 16 bases in between. Germline V gene sequence: CDR1 MNHNY, CDR2 SVGAGI (reference sequence). The CDR3 is CATHGGSLAKNIQYF. CDR3 coding DNA: TGTGCCACCCACGGCGGGTCCTTAGCCAAAAACATTCAGTACTTC.

The V and J genes are TRBV14 and TRBJ2-3; D not resolved. Germline V gene lookup returns CDR1 SGHDN and CDR2 FVKESK. This CDR3 spans 11 amino acids. V lost 8 bases to trimming and J lost 4 bases, with 7 bases between them. CDR3 nucleotides: TGTGCCAGCGGTTTGGCAGATACGCAGTATTTT. It is translated as CASGLADTQYF.

This clone was seen a handful of times. The chain combines TRBV30 with TRBJ1-2, with D hard to call. Germline V gene sequence: CDR1 GTSNPN, CDR2 SVGIG (reference sequence). V dropped 1 base and J dropped 0 bases, with 9 bases sitting between them. The CDR3 covers 14 residues. The CDR3 is CAWSGGSTNYGYTF. The CDR3 nucleotides read TGTGCCTGGAGTGGCGGGAGCACTAACTATGGCTACACCTTC.

The chain combines TRBV19 with TRBJ1-5; no definite D call. Germline V gives CDR1 LNHDA, CDR2 SQIVND (reference sequence). With 2 bases removed from V and 6 bases from J, the gap between germline ends came to 5 bases. The CDR3 is made up of 12 amino acids. The CDR3: CASSIQGQPQHF. In nucleotides, the CDR3 is TGTGCCAGTAGTATACAAGGTCAGCCCCAGCATTTT.

The chain carries TRBV19 and TRBJ1-5; tentatively, D is TRBD1 (6 bases). In germline, CDR1 is LNHDA, CDR2 SQIVND (reference sequence). The CDR3 totals 13 residues. With 5 bases removed from V and 5 bases from J, the gap between germline ends came to 10 bases. CDR3 in DNA: TGTGCCAGTAGTGCGGACAGAGATCAGCCCCAGCATTTT. Translated: CASSADRDQPQHF.

The chain recombines TRBV7-9 with TRBJ2-6; the D gene could be TRBD1 or TRBD2 (6 bases each). The germline gives CDR1 SEHNR, CDR2 FQNEAQ (reference sequence). The CDR3 has 14 amino acids. Deletions cut 8 bases from V and 4 bases from J, with 12 bases between. CDR3 in amino acids: CASPTGAGANVLTF. The DNA of the CDR3 is TGTGCCAGCCCCACGGGGGCCGGGGCCAACGTCCTGACTTTC.

This chain connects TRBV5-6 to TRBJ2-1, with 7 bases identical to TRBD2. Losses at the gene ends were 4 bases for V and 4 bases for J; bases not matched to a gene: 11. The length of the CDR3 is 16 residues. Germline V CDR1 and CDR2: SGHDT, YYEEEE. The CDR3: CASSPLAGSTYNEQFF. The CDR3 DNA reads as TGTGCCAGCAGCCCCTTAGCGGGTTCCACTTACAATGAGCAGTTCTTC.

The CDR3 coding sequence is TGTGCCAGCAGTTACTCGGCCTCGAGCTCCTACGAGCAGTACTTC. This encodes CASSYSASSSYEQYF. The chain employs TRBV6-6 and TRBJ2-7; no reliable D call. This CDR3 has 15 amino acids. Germline assignment: CDR1 MNHNY and CDR2 SVGAGI (reference sequence). V lost 0 bases and J lost 0, with 9 bases in between.

Only a few counts were recorded for this clone. This chain links TRBV4-1 with TRBJ2-1, with D possibly TRBD1 on 5 matching bases. V lost 5 bases, J lost 0 bases, and 8 bases lay in between. This CDR3 is built from 14 residues. CDR1 and CDR2 (germline): MGHRA, YSYEKL. The CDR3 loop reads CASSAQDSYNEQFF. Written as DNA, the CDR3 is TGCGCCAGCAGCGCACAGGACTCCTACAATGAGCAGTTCTTC.

The J gene is TRBJ1-1, the V gene TRBV27, with 7 bases aligning to TRBD1. Germline V lookup: CDR1 MNHEY, CDR2 SMNVEV (reference sequence). This CDR3 region has 15 residues. J gave up 3 bases and V 2 bases, and 6 bases lay outside the gene matches. CDR3: CASSLDREGDTEAFF. Written as DNA, the CDR3 is TGTGCCAGCAGTTTAGACAGGGAGGGGGACACTGAAGCTTTCTTT.

This chain connects TRBV4-1 to TRBJ2-1; D not certain. Germline V gene data show CDR1 as MGHRA and CDR2 as YSYEKL. V lost 0 bases to trimming and J lost 6 bases, with 15 bases between them. This CDR3 spans 16 amino acids. The CDR3 spells CASSQEGGTPRNEQFF. In DNA, the CDR3 is TGCGCCAGCAGCCAAGAAGGCGGCACGCCGCGCAATGAGCAGTTCTTC.

This chain uses TRBV15 with TRBJ2-7; D remains ambiguous. The CDR3 spans 14 residues. V was cut by 0 bases and J by 7 bases, with 13 bases left in between. Germline V gives CDR1 LNHNV, CDR2 YYDKDF (reference sequence). The CDR3 loop reads CATSRDPTELEQYF. CDR3 DNA: TGTGCCACCAGCAGAGATCCAACGGAGTTGGAGCAGTACTTC. Together with reference TRBV15 and TRBJ2-7, the CDR3 gives the full variable domain: DAMVIQNPRYQVTQFGKPVTLSCSQTLNHNVMYWYQQKSSQAPKLLFHYYDKDFNNEADTPDNFQSRRPNTSFCFLDIRSPGLGDTAMYLCATSRDPTELEQYFGPGTRLTVT.

This clone has more than one count but fewer than ten. V gene TRBV1 combines with J gene TRBJ1-5. TRBV1 is given as a pseudogene. The CDR3 loop spans 11 amino acids. CDR3: CTSTRRCPQHF. The CDR3 DNA reads as TGCACCAGCACCCGACGCTGCCCCCAGCATTTT.

A word on this clone: The sample has other DNA sequences that encode this CDR3 too. This chain links TRBV2 with TRBJ1-5; the D is unclear. CDR1 and CDR2 from the germline V gene are SNHLY and FYNNEI. Trimming took 7 bases from V and 5 from J, leaving 12 bases between them. This CDR3 has 13 residues. CDR3 sequence reads: CASTRGRDQPQHF. The CDR3 coding sequence is TGTGCCAGCACGCGGGGTAGGGATCAGCCCCAGCATTTT. Together with reference TRBV2 and TRBJ1-5, the CDR3 gives the full variable domain: EPEVTQTPSHQVTQMGQEVILRCVPISNHLYFYWYRQILGQKVEFLVSFYNNEISEKSEIFDDQFSVERPDGSNFTLKIRSTKLEDSAMYFCASTRGRDQPQHFGDGTRLSIL.

The rearrangement joins TRBV27 to TRBJ2-5; D unresolved. Trimming pared 0 bases from V and 5 bases from J, leaving 13 bases between. The CDR3 covers 15 residues. The V gene's germline CDR1 is MNHEY and CDR2 SMNVEV (reference sequence). The CDR3 is CASSLSVPEHETQYF. CDR3 nucleotide sequence: TGTGCCAGCAGTTTATCGGTCCCCGAGCACGAGACCCAGTACTTC.

CDR3 loop: CASSLGLNGEPQHF. CDR3 sequence (DNA): TGTGCCAGCAGTTTAGGGCTAAATGGGGAGCCCCAGCATTTT. V is TRBV6-5 and J is TRBJ1-5, with D unresolved. This CDR3 is built from 14 residues. V lost 4 bases and J lost 8, with 15 bases in between. Germline CDR1 reads MNHEY; CDR2 reads SVGAGI.

The chain recombines TRBV5-8 with TRBJ1-5; D gene ambiguous. The CDR3 runs 11 residues. Trimming removed 3 bases from V and 4 bases from J, with 2 bases in between. Germline CDR1 reads SGHTS; CDR2 reads YDEGEE. DNA of the CDR3: TGTGCCAGCAGCTCGAATCAGCCCCAGCATTTT. This translates into CASSSNQPQHF.

This chain joins TRBV4-1 and TRBJ2-7, with D perhaps TRBD2 (5 bases). Between the trimmed V and J ends, which lost 4 bases and 2 bases, there was a span of 15 bases. This CDR3 spans 15 amino acids. Germline CDR1 is MGHRA and CDR2 is YSYEKL. The CDR3 DNA sequence: TGCGCCAGCAGCCTAACGACGGGGATCGCCTACGAGCAGTACTTC. Translated: CASSLTTGIAYEQYF.

Here the CDR3 DNA reads TGCAGTGCGGGACTAGCGGATGGGAGGTACTTC. As protein: CSAGLADGRYF. The rearrangement links TRBV20-1 to TRBJ2-4, with 11 bases identical to TRBD2. Trimming cost V 6 bases and J 15 bases; bases outside gene matches: 7. This CDR3 has 11 residues. Germline V gene data show CDR1 as DFQATT and CDR2 as SNEGSKA (reference sequence).

CDR3 amino acids: CASSQDRNTEAFF. The CDR3 DNA reads TGTGCCAGCTCACAGGACAGGAACACTGAAGCTTTCTTT. The rearrangement joins TRBV18 to TRBJ1-1, with D possibly being TRBD1 (6 bases). CDR3 length: 13 residues. Looked up from germline, CDR1 is KGHSH and CDR2 is LQKENI. V was pared by 4 bases and J by 1 base, with 7 bases between.

The CDR3 region has the DNA TGTGCCAGTAGTGCCAAGGGGACAGTAGATTCACCCCTCCACTTT. Its protein is CASSAKGTVDSPLHF. J is TRBJ1-6 and V is TRBV19; TRBD1 matches at 7 bases. V was clipped by 5 bases and J by 8 bases; unmatched bases: 9. Germline lookup yields CDR1 LNHDA and CDR2 SQIVND (reference sequence). The CDR3 extends over 15 amino acids. Variable domain in full (rest from reference TRBV19 and TRBJ1-6): DGGITQSPKYLFRKEGQNVTLSCEQNLNHDAMYWYRQDPGQGLRLIYYSQIVNDFQKGDIAEGYSVSREKKESFPLTVTSAQKNPTAFYLCASSAKGTVDSPLHFGNGTRLTVT.